The 30 T cell receptor beta chains in this list originate from one sample, sequenced in a study of T cell repertoires in cytomegalovirus infection. Their antigens are not known. TCRdb redid the calling of the reads with MiXCR, one entry per CDR3 protein. This table has some 800,000 distinct CDR3 sequences, about 29% appearing once. Material: cultured CD8+ T cells from PBMCs, obtained from culture after CMV antigen stimulation. The origin of the receptors is a human donor in good health (CMV status not recorded). Some clones in this sample may be carry-over from other donors' samples.

The chain joins TRBV7-9 to TRBJ2-5; D possibly corresponds to TRBD2 (5 bases). The CDR3 extends over 14 amino acids. V was shortened by 5 bases and J by 5 bases, with 15 bases between the two germline ends. Germline V gene lookup returns CDR1 SEHNR and CDR2 FQNEAQ (reference sequence). CDR3 nucleotide sequence: TGTGCCAGCAGCCCGTGGACTCACGGGGAGACCCAGTACTTC. Its protein is CASSPWTHGETQYF.

This clonotype was detected only a few times. This chain connects TRBV27 to TRBJ2-1, with D perhaps TRBD1 (5 bases). There are 14 residues in the CDR3. V shed 7 bases and J shed 4 bases, with 14 bases lying between them. CDR1 and CDR2 from the germline V gene are MNHEY and SMNVEV (reference sequence). CDR3 in DNA: TGTGCCAGCACTATCAGGCAGGGTTACAATGAGCAGTTCTTC. It translates to CASTIRQGYNEQFF.

The chain has TRBV11-2 and TRBJ2-7, with 10 bases lining up with TRBD2. CDR1 and CDR2 from the germline V gene are SGHAT and FQNNGV. The junction had 6 bases not matched to a gene; V was cut back by 1 base and J by 0 bases. The CDR3 length is 17 residues. The CDR3 reads CASSLGSGGPSSYEQYV. CDR3 DNA: TGTGCCAGCAGCTTAGGTAGCGGGGGGCCAAGCTCCTACGAGCAGTACGTC.

This clonotype has a handful of counts. This chain uses TRBV24-1 with TRBJ2-2; D is possibly TRBD1 or TRBD2 (5 bases each). Germline CDR1 and CDR2: KGHDR and SFDVKD. Trimming shortened V by 8 bases and J by 2 bases, and 14 bases separated the two germline ends. This CDR3 contains 15 residues. This CDR3 reads CATTGTRVNTGELFF. In DNA, the CDR3 is TGTGCCACCACCGGGACGAGAGTAAACACCGGGGAGCTGTTTTTT.

This clonotype was seen more than once but under ten times. This chain joins TRBV5-6 and TRBJ2-1; 10 bases match TRBD1. The CDR3 is made up of 16 amino acids. V lost 0 bases to trimming and J lost 2 bases; unmatched junction nucleotides: 2. Per the germline V gene, CDR1 is SGHDT and CDR2 is YYEEEE. The CDR3 protein is CASSLEGTGAYNEQFF. CDR3 sequence (DNA): TGTGCCAGCAGCTTGGAGGGGACAGGGGCCTACAATGAGCAGTTCTTC.

This clonotype was counted only a few times. This chain connects TRBV24-1 to TRBJ2-6; 9 nucleotides agree with TRBD1. V shed 4 bases, J shed 4 bases, and the junction held 13 bases outside the gene matches. The germline CDR1 and CDR2 sequences are KGHDR and SFDVKD. The CDR3 totals 19 residues. For the CDR3, the DNA is TGTGCCACCAGTGAGAATCCCCGGGACAGGGTAGCCGGGGCCAACGTCCTGACTTTC. The encoded protein is CATSENPRDRVAGANVLTF.

V and J are TRBV11-2 and TRBJ2-3, with 14 nucleotides matching TRBD2. CDR3 size: 17 residues. From germline, CDR1 is SGHAT and CDR2 FQNNGV. V dropped 5 bases and J dropped 5; count of bases not matched to a gene: 9. CDR3 residues: CASSPWTSGGFGDTQYF. CDR3 coding DNA: TGTGCCAGCAGCCCCTGGACTAGCGGGGGGTTTGGAGATACGCAGTATTTT.

V is TRBV19 and J is TRBJ1-5; D may be TRBD1 (5 bases). Germline CDR1 is LNHDA and CDR2 is SQIVND (reference sequence). The CDR3 is 16 amino acids. Trimming removed 3 bases at V and 3 bases at J, with 15 bases between. CDR3 amino acids: CASSIIRDGDNQPQHF. CDR3 bases: TGTGCCAGTAGTATCATCCGGGACGGTGACAATCAGCCCCAGCATTTT.

The chain couples TRBV20-1 to TRBJ2-3, with 13 bases matching TRBD2. The CDR3 length is 19 residues. Germline CDR1 is DFQATT and CDR2 is SNEGSKA (reference sequence). With V trimmed by 2 bases and J by 0 bases, 11 bases remained unmatched. For the CDR3, the DNA is TGCAGTGCTAGAAAGACTAGCGGGGGGTTAGTCTTTAGCACAGATACGCAGTATTTT. Translation gives CSARKTSGGLVFSTDTQYF.

The rearrangement uses TRBV6-2 or TRBV6-3 and TRBJ2-7; maybe TRBD1 (6 bases). The CDR3 has 12 amino acids. Germline V CDR1 and CDR2: MNHEY, SVGEGT. The V gene lost 6 bases and the J gene lost 1 base, with 7 bases spanning the gap. The CDR3 bases are TGTGCCAGCAGAGGACAGTCCTACGAGCAGTACGTC. Residues: CASRGQSYEQYV.

The V and J genes are TRBV4-1 and TRBJ2-7, with TRBD1 matching 9 bases. V was pared by 4 bases and J by 5 bases, with 6 bases of the junction left unmatched. This CDR3 has 14 residues. Germline V gives CDR1 MGHRA, CDR2 YSYEKL. The chain's CDR3 is CASSPGQGRNEQYF. As DNA, the CDR3 is TGCGCCAGCAGCCCGGGACAGGGTAGGAACGAGCAGTACTTC.

The chain employs TRBV11-2 and TRBJ1-4, with 7 bases that match TRBD1. The CDR3 loop spans 15 amino acids. Germline V gene data show CDR1 as SGHAT and CDR2 as FQNNGV. Trimming removed 4 bases from V and 7 bases from J; junction bases left unmatched: 9. This CDR3 reads CASSSLYRGGEKLFF. As DNA, the CDR3 is TGTGCCAGCAGCTCCCTGTACAGGGGTGGTGAAAAACTGTTTTTT.

This clonotype was seen a handful of times. The V and J genes are TRBV12-3 or TRBV12-4 and TRBJ2-2; D not resolved. The CDR3 is made up of 13 amino acids. Trimming shortened V by 7 bases and J by 10 bases, and 16 bases separated the two germline ends. As DNA, the CDR3 is TGTGCCAGCACCTTCTCAAGGGTAGTGGAGCTGTTTTTT. Translation gives CASTFSRVVELFF.

This chain joins TRBV19 and TRBJ2-1; 7 bases agree with TRBD2. V shed 3 bases, J shed 2 bases, and the junction held 7 bases outside the gene matches. The CDR3 consists of 16 residues. Per the germline V gene, CDR1 is LNHDA and CDR2 is SQIVND (reference sequence). CDR3 sequence reads: CASSIQGAGPYNEQFF. CDR3 in DNA: TGTGCCAGTAGTATTCAAGGAGCGGGGCCCTACAATGAGCAGTTCTTC. Filled out from reference TRBV19 and TRBJ2-1, the complete variable domain reads DGGITQSPKYLFRKEGQNVTLSCEQNLNHDAMYWYRQDPGQGLRLIYYSQIVNDFQKGDIAEGYSVSREKKESFPLTVTSAQKNPTAFYLCASSIQGAGPYNEQFFGPGTRLTVL.

This chain links TRBV5-1 with TRBJ1-1, with D unclear. Trimming left V 4 bases short and J 0 bases short, with 13 bases between. This CDR3 is 15 amino acids long. The germline CDR1 and CDR2 sequences are SGHRS and YFSETQ. In DNA form, the CDR3 reads TGCGCCAGCAGCCAATCACCCGTACTGAACACTGAAGCTTTCTTT. Residues: CASSQSPVLNTEAFF.

This clonotype was seen at least ten times. The rearrangement links TRBV12-3 or TRBV12-4 to TRBJ1-4; D is uncertain. Deletions cut 6 bases from V and 8 bases from J, with 13 bases between. The CDR3 runs to 13 residues. For the CDR3, the DNA is TGTGCCAGCAGCCGAAGGGTGGGAGAAAAACTGTTTTTT. Amino acids: CASSRRVGEKLFF.

The rearrangement joins TRBV5-1 to TRBJ1-2; no reliable D call. Germline-derived CDR1 and CDR2 are SGHRS and YFSETQ. The CDR3 runs 16 residues. The ends were cut back, 0 bases at V and 2 bases at J, with 14 bases in the middle. The CDR3 reads CASSLDGRPLNYGYTF. CDR3 DNA: TGCGCCAGCAGCTTGGACGGTCGGCCACTCAACTATGGCTACACCTTC. The complete variable domain, with remaining parts taken from reference TRBV5-1 and TRBJ1-2, reads KAGVTQTPRYLIKTRGQQVTLSCSPISGHRSVSWYQQTPGQGLQFLFEYFSETQRNKGNFPGRFSGRQFSNSRSEMNVSTLELGDSALYLCASSLDGRPLNYGYTFGSGTRLTVV.

V gene TRBV4-3 combines with J gene TRBJ2-5, with 14 bases that match TRBD2. CDR1 and CDR2 from the germline V gene are LGHNA and YSLEER. V shed 7 bases and J 5 bases; nucleotides not matched to a gene: 12. The CDR3 covers 17 residues. CDR3 bases: TGCGCCAGCACCCCAAGACTAGGGACTAGCGGGGGTGAGACCCAGTACTTC. This gives the protein CASTPRLGTSGGETQYF.

The chain employs TRBV7-9 and TRBJ2-7, with a tentative D call TRBD1 (5 bases). Germline CDR1 and CDR2: SEHNR and FQNEAQ (reference sequence). The CDR3 extends over 12 amino acids. Trimming cost V 8 bases and J 2 bases, with 10 bases left between them. The chain's CDR3 is CASGQGTYEQYF. The CDR3 nucleotides read TGTGCCAGCGGGCAGGGAACCTACGAGCAGTACTTC.

This clonotype was observed a few times. The rearrangement uses TRBV9 and TRBJ1-2; D uncertain. Germline CDR1 is SGDLS and CDR2 is YYNGEE. The V gene lost 7 bases and the J gene lost 3 bases, with 16 bases spanning the gap. This CDR3 is built from 14 residues. The CDR3 loop reads CASGGTRHYYGYTF. CDR3 DNA: TGTGCCAGCGGAGGAACGAGGCACTACTATGGCTACACCTTC. Using reference TRBV9 and TRBJ1-2 for the parts outside the CDR3, the full variable domain is DSGVTQTPKHLITATGQRVTLRCSPRSGDLSVYWYQQSLDQGLQFLIQYYNGEERAKGNILERFSAQQFPDLHSELNLSSLELGDSALYFCASGGTRHYYGYTFGSGTRLTVV.

This clonotype has only a few counts. This rearrangement joins TRBV5-4 to TRBJ1-4, with 8 positions matching TRBD1. This CDR3 spans 16 amino acids. V lost 4 bases to trimming and J lost 8 bases; unmatched junction nucleotides: 13. CDR1 is SGHNT and CDR2 is YYREEE in the germline V gene (reference sequence). The CDR3 protein is CASSRTQGAEGEKLFF. The CDR3 region has the DNA TGTGCCAGCAGCCGAACCCAGGGGGCGGAAGGGGAAAAACTGTTTTTT. The complete variable domain, with remaining parts taken from reference TRBV5-4 and TRBJ1-4, reads ETGVTQSPTHLIKTRGQQVTLRCSSQSGHNTVSWYQQALGQGPQFIFQYYREEENGRGNFPPRFSGLQFPNYSSELNVNALELDDSALYLCASSRTQGAEGEKLFFGSGTQLSVL.

The chain carries TRBV3-1 and TRBJ2-1; 7 bases fit TRBD2. The germline CDR1 and CDR2 sequences are LGHDT and YNNKEL (reference sequence). Trimming cost V 5 bases and J 5 bases; bases outside gene matches: 9. The CDR3 totals 15 residues. The CDR3 bases are TGTGCCAGCAGCACCTGGAGCGGGGATGACAATGAGCAGTTCTTC. It codes for CASSTWSGDDNEQFF.

This chain uses TRBV7-6 with TRBJ1-2; 8 bases are shared with TRBD1. The V and J ends lost 1 base and 4 bases, in that order; junction bases with no gene match: 11. The germline V gene encodes CDR1 SGHVS and CDR2 FNYEAQ. This CDR3 has 17 amino acids. The CDR3 here is CASSLGTGSIWVYGYTF. CDR3 nucleotides: TGTGCCAGCAGCTTAGGGACAGGGTCCATTTGGGTCTATGGCTACACCTTC.

This clonotype was recorded many times. This chain uses TRBV7-2 with TRBJ1-1, with D possibly TRBD1 on 5 matching bases. The CDR3 extends over 14 amino acids. Germline V gives CDR1 SGHTA, CDR2 FQGNSA. Trimming stripped 4 bases from V and 6 bases from J, with 15 bases between. The CDR3: CASSSLWGFPEAFF. CDR3 DNA: TGTGCCAGCAGCTCCCTGTGGGGGTTCCCTGAAGCTTTCTTT.

This clonotype has just a few counts. V usage is TRBV5-4 and J usage is TRBJ2-5; 8 bases map to TRBD2. Trimming at V came to 7 bases and at J to 2 bases, leaving 10 bases not matched to a gene. Germline-derived CDR1 and CDR2 are SGHNT and YYREEE (reference sequence). The CDR3 is 15 residues long. CDR3 sequence (DNA): TGTGCCAGCGCCATAGGGGGACTAGTGCAAGAGACCCAGTACTTC. This codes for CASAIGGLVQETQYF.

The chain uses TRBV20-1 and TRBJ2-7; perhaps TRBD1 as D (6 bases). The CDR3 sequence is 14 residues long. Trimming removed 0 bases at V and 0 bases at J, with 9 bases between. From germline, CDR1 is DFQATT and CDR2 SNEGSKA (reference sequence). CDR3 DNA: TGCAGTGCTAGAGAGACAGGCATCTCCTACGAGCAGTACTTC. This codes for CSARETGISYEQYF.

This clonotype has just one count. The gene calls are TRBV18 and TRBJ1-1; possibly TRBD1 for D (5 bases). V was pared by 2 bases and J by 4 bases, with 26 bases between. Germline V gives CDR1 KGHSH, CDR2 LQKENI. The length of the CDR3 is 19 residues. CDR3: CASSPVRPGMDYPSTEAFF. The CDR3 DNA reads TGTGCCAGCTCACCAGTACGACCAGGGATGGACTACCCAAGCACTGAAGCTTTCTTT.

The CDR3, as DNA: TGTGCCACCGGGACAGGGGGAGACTACGAGCAGTACTTC. It codes for CATGTGGDYEQYF. The genes are TRBV7-9 and TRBJ2-7; 11 bases align to TRBD1. V lost 10 bases to trimming and J lost 3 bases; unmatched junction nucleotides: 5. The CDR3 sequence is 13 residues long. CDR1 and CDR2 from the germline V gene are SEHNR and FQNEAQ (reference sequence).

This clonotype was seen only a few times. The chain joins TRBV6-6 to TRBJ2-3; D is undetermined. Germline V gene data show CDR1 as MNHNY and CDR2 as SVGAGI (reference sequence). This CDR3 contains 13 residues. Between the trimmed V and J ends, which lost 1 base and 6 bases, there was a span of 8 bases. The CDR3 loop reads CASSYLQVDTQYF. The CDR3 coding sequence is TGTGCCAGCAGTTACTTGCAGGTCGATACGCAGTATTTT.

This clonotype was seen only a few times. The chain couples TRBV4-1 to TRBJ1-1; D uncertain. Per germline, CDR1 MGHRA and CDR2 YSYEKL. The CDR3 is made up of 14 amino acids. V was shortened by 0 bases and J by 3 bases, with 8 bases between the two germline ends. DNA of the CDR3: TGCGCCAGCAGCCAAGAGGGGAAACACACTGAAGCTTTCTTT. As protein: CASSQEGKHTEAFF.